The 6 T cell receptor beta chains below come from one sample, sequenced in a study of T cells in women clearing cervical HPV infection. The data were produced by immunoSEQ multiplex PCR, yet TCRdb's version contains in-frame clones alone and is incomplete. This repertoire includes 45,000 to 55,000 clones. Material for sequencing was blood buffy coat. The receptors were sampled from a woman aged 18-70 years with a cervical HPV16 infection that either progressed to CIN3+ or cleared (not recorded which).

Comments on this clone: The CDR3 extends 3 residues past the end of the read, so its final part is completed from the germline J gene. The chain uses TRBV7-7 and TRBJ2-1; the D gene is possibly TRBD1 (6 bases). The CDR3 loop spans 15 amino acids. Trimming pared 4 bases from V and 2 bases from J, leaving 12 bases between. Germline V CDR1 and CDR2: SSHAT, FNYEAQ (reference sequence). The DNA read from the CDR3 is TGTGCCAGCAGCTCCGGGGACAAGGCCTACAATGAG. The encoded protein is CASSSGDKAYNE. From start to end, the CDR3 is CASSSGDKAYNEQFF.

Turning to this clone: The sequence runs out 3 residues before the end of the CDR3; the remainder is reconstructed from the germline J gene. The chain combines TRBV20-1 with TRBJ1-5; D possibly corresponds to TRBD1 (5 bases). V was shortened by 5 bases and J by 0 bases, with 14 bases between the two germline ends. CDR3 length: 15 residues. The germline V gene encodes CDR1 DFQATT and CDR2 SNEGSKA (reference sequence). The sequenced part of the CDR3 DNA is TGCAGTGCTCGAGGGGCGGGATTTAGCAATCAGCCC. It encodes CSARGAGFSNQP. The CDR3, in full, reads CSARGAGFSNQPQHF.

Turning to this clone: With the read ending 3 residues before the CDR3 end, the germline J gene is used to fill in that end. The chain employs TRBV5-4 and TRBJ2-7; 10 bases fit TRBD1. Germline CDR1 is SGHNT and CDR2 is YYREEE (reference sequence). The junction had 4 bases not matched to a gene; V was cut back by 2 bases and J by 2 bases. The CDR3 runs 15 residues. CDR3 residues: CASSFSGTGAYEQYF. CDR3 DNA (partial): TGTGCCAGCAGCTTTTCCGGGACAGGGGCCTACGAG.

As for this clone: The sequenced fragment ends 3 residues before the CDR3 boundary, so the rest is inferred from the germline J gene. This chain uses TRBV5-1 with TRBJ2-5; tentative D call: TRBD2 (6 bases). CDR1 is SGHRS, CDR2 YFSETQ, per germline. CDR3 length equals 15 residues. V lost 0 bases to trimming and J lost 5 bases, with 14 bases between them. CDR3 residues: CASSLVGSGGETQYF. The sequenced part of the CDR3 DNA is TGCGCCAGCAGCTTGGTTGGTAGCGGTGGGGAGACC.

Remarks on this clone: The read halts 3 residues ahead of the CDR3 end, with the missing end drawn from the germline J gene. The chain employs TRBV20-1 and TRBJ1-2; 9 bases match TRBD1. The CDR3 covers 16 residues. V shed 0 bases, J shed 2 bases, and the junction held 7 bases outside the gene matches. Germline-derived CDR1 and CDR2 are DFQATT and SNEGSKA (reference sequence). The CDR3 bases that were read are TGCAGTGCTAGAGACGGACAGGGGAAATCAAACTATGGC. This gives the protein CSARDGQGKSNYG. The entire CDR3 sequence reads CSARDGQGKSNYGYTF.

A remark on this clone: The read ends 3 residues before the CDR3 terminus; that terminus is restored from the germline J gene. This rearrangement joins TRBV19 to TRBJ1-2; a possible D gene is TRBD1 (5 bases). Germline V gene sequence: CDR1 LNHDA, CDR2 SQIVND (reference sequence). CDR3 length: 13 residues. The V end was cut by 9 bases, the J end by 6 bases, with 17 bases between. CDR3 sequence reads: CASQQAQAHGYTF. The DNA read from the CDR3 is TGTGCCAGCCAACAAGCACAGGCGCATGGC. The full variable domain, in which reference TRBV19 and TRBJ1-2 provide the parts outside the CDR3, is DGGITQSPKYLFRKEGQNVTLSCEQNLNHDAMYWYRQDPGQGLRLIYYSQIVNDFQKGDIAEGYSVSREKKESFPLTVTSAQKNPTAFYLCASQQAQAHGYTFGSGTRLTVV.